A selection of T cell receptor beta chains follows, all from one sample in a study of blood T cell repertoires in COVID-19. Measured with immunoSEQ multiplex PCR; TCRdb has only the in-frame clones, and not every one. Of almost 300,000 clones listed, approximately 86% are singletons. Sequences were obtained from peripheral blood. All receptors come from a man between 65 and 80 years old with acute or convalescent COVID-19. The CDR3 runs from the conserved cysteine through the conserved F or W. D genes are given only for firm matches. The size of a clone is reported for some rows only, either as once, few or many, or as a class for expanded clones.

TRBJ1-1 . TRBV30 TRBD1 TGTGCCTGGAGTGTAGGGGGTTGGACAGGGATCGCTGAAGCTTTCTTT CAWSVGGWTGIAEAFF
TRBJ2-1 few TRBV20-1 TRBD2 TGCAGTGCTAGTCCCCTAGCGGTGGAATCATCCTACAATGAGCAGTTCTTC CSASPLAVESSYNEQFF
TRBJ1-5 . TRBV15 . TGTGCCACCAGCAGTGGCAGGGGCAGCAATCAGCCCCAGCATTTT CATSSGRGSNQPQHF
TRBJ1-4 . TRBV30 TRBD1 TGTGCCTGGAGTGTCGGGGACAGAAGTAATGAAAAACTGTTTTTT CAWSVGDRSNEKLFF
TRBJ2-5 . TRBV5-1 TRBD1 TGCGCCAGCAGCTTGGGGTGGACAGGGGTGAGGGAGACCCAGTACTTC CASSLGWTGVRETQYF
TRBJ2-3 . TRBV28 TRBD2 TGTGCCAGCAGTGGAGCGGGAGAGGGCACAGATACGCAGTATTTT CASSGAGEGTDTQYF
TRBJ1-1 . TRBV3-1/TRBV3-2 TRBD1 TGTGCCAGCAGCCTGGGACAGGGAAACACTGAAGCTTTCTTT CASSLGQGNTEAFF
TRBJ1-4 . TRBV5-1 TRBD1 TGCGCCAGCAGCTTGGCCGACTCGACAGGGGGTAATGAAAAACTGTTTTTT CASSLADSTGGNEKLFF
TRBJ2-5 . TRBV6-1 TRBD1 TGTGCCAGCAGTTCCTCAGGGGGCCGGGAGACCCAGTACTTC CASSSSGGRETQYF
TRBJ2-4 . TRBV2 . TGTGCCAGCACCGGGCTCGGACTAAACATTCAGTACTTC CASTGLGLNIQYF
TRBJ1-1 . TRBV19 TRBD1 TGTGCCAGTAGTATTGACAGGGGGAACACTGAAGCTTTCTTT CASSIDRGNTEAFF
TRBJ2-1 . TRBV18 . TGTGCCAGCTCACCGACTTTTAGCGCCAATGAGCAGTTCTTC CASSPTFSANEQFF
TRBJ2-7 . TRBV18 . TGTGCCAGCTCACCAGCGTTGGACAGCTACGAGCAGTACTTC CASSPALDSYEQYF
TRBJ2-1 few TRBV7-9 TRBD1 TGTGCCAGCAGCACCTTGACAGGGTTTATTGAGCAGTTCTTC CASSTLTGFIEQFF
TRBJ1-5 . TRBV10-3 TRBD1 TGTGCCATCAGTGAGTCGGGTCCCGGGACAGGGGGTATTCAGCCCCAGCATTTT CAISESGPGTGGIQPQHF
TRBJ2-3 . TRBV3-1/TRBV3-2 TRBD1 TGTGCCAGCAGCCATCGCATCGACAGGGGGCGTGAAGATACGCAGTATTTT CASSHRIDRGREDTQYF
TRBJ2-2 . TRBV7-3 TRBD1 TGTGCCAGCAGCTTATGGGACAGGGCGGGGAGAACCGGGGAGCTGTTTTTT CASSLWDRAGRTGELFF
TRBJ2-7 . TRBV5-1 . TGCGCCAGCAGCTTGAGCACAGGACCCTCCTACGAGCAGTACTTC CASSLSTGPSYEQYF
TRBJ2-5 . TRBV2 . TGTGCCAGCAGTGAAGAGCGTCAGGGATGGGGGAGGGGGAAAGAGACCCAGTACTTC CASSEERQGWGRGKETQYF
TRBJ2-1 . TRBV4-3 TRBD2 TGCGCCAGCAGCCGGGGACTAGCGGGGGACAATGAGCAGTTCTTC CASSRGLAGDNEQFF
TRBJ2-4 . TRBV5-4 . TGTGCCAGCAGCCCCGAGGCAGGGGTGAAGAACATTCAGTACTTC CASSPEAGVKNIQYF
TRBJ1-1 few TRBV5-6 . TGTGCCAGCAGCTTGGGGGGGCTAGGGGCGAGCCCTGAAGCTTTCTTT CASSLGGLGASPEAFF
TRBJ2-7 once TRBV6-2/TRBV6-3 . TGTGCCAGCAGTTTAAACCCAGGCCCCGGGGCCTACGAGCAGTACTTC CASSLNPGPGAYEQYF
TRBJ1-5 . TRBV7-2 . TGTGCCAGCAGCTTAGTTGGAGGGACCAGCAATCAGCCCCAGCATTTT CASSLVGGTSNQPQHF
TRBJ1-2 . TRBV3-1/TRBV3-2 . TGTGCCAGCAGCCAAGCAGGACAGCAACTCTATGGCTACACCTTC CASSQAGQQLYGYTF
TRBJ1-5 . TRBV4-3 TRBD1 TGCGCCAGCAGCCAAGATTTTGGGACAGGGGTGGGGCAGCCCCAGCATTTT CASSQDFGTGVGQPQHF
TRBJ2-6 . TRBV7-6 . TGTGCCAGCAGCTTGGAGGGAGCCCAACGCGGGGCTGGGGCCAACGTCCTGACTTTC CASSLEGAQRGAGANVLTF
TRBJ2-1 . TRBV28 . TGTGCCAGCAGTAAACTAAGGGGCTCCTACAATGAGCAGTTCTTC CASSKLRGSYNEQFF
TRBJ2-5 . TRBV3-1/TRBV3-2 . TGTGCCAGCAGCCGCCTATGGAGTACCCAAGAGACCCAGTACTTC CASSRLWSTQETQYF
TRBJ1-2 . TRBV19 TRBD1 TGTGCCAGTACCTTCGGACAGGGATCTGTTGGCTACACCTTC CASTFGQGSVGYTF
TRBJ1-5 . TRBV10-3 . TGTGCCATCAGTGAGTCGGGCAGTAGCAATCAGCCCCAGCATTTT CAISESGSSNQPQHF
TRBJ1-5 . TRBV4-1 TRBD1 TGCGCCAGCAGCCAAGATTTTCGGACGACAGGGATCAATCAGCCCCAGCATTTT CASSQDFRTTGINQPQHF
TRBJ2-3 . TRBV18 . TGTGCCAGCTCACCAGGGGCGGCCTCAGAGGATACGCAGTATTTT CASSPGAASEDTQYF
TRBJ2-3 . TRBV5-1 TRBD1 TGCGCCAGCAGCTCGCTGACAGGGAGCACAGATACGCAGTATTTT CASSSLTGSTDTQYF
TRBJ2-2 . TRBV10-3 . TGTGCCATCAGCGGCGGAGAGAACACCGGGGAGCTGTTTTTT CAISGGENTGELFF
TRBJ2-5 . TRBV3-1/TRBV3-2 TRBD1 TGTGCCAGCAGCCAGGGACAGGGGCCGGAGACCCAGTACTTC CASSQGQGPETQYF
TRBJ1-5 once TRBV6-2/TRBV6-3 . TGTGCCAGCAGTACGAGAAAAGGAACAGATCAGCCCCAGCATTTT CASSTRKGTDQPQHF
TRBJ1-2 . TRBV28 . TGTGCCAGCAGTTCCGTGGACCCAAGAGCGGTCCCTAACTATGGCTACACCTTC CASSSVDPRAVPNYGYTF
TRBJ1-4 . TRBV7-2 . TGTGCCAGCAGCTCTGCAGCAGGGGTTGGCGAAAAACTGTTTTTT CASSSAAGVGEKLFF
TRBJ1-1 . TRBV5-1 . TGCGCCAGCAGCTCACAGGTCTTCGCTGAAGCTTTCTTT CASSSQVFAEAFF
TRBJ1-3 . TRBV6-5 . TGTGCCACCCAAATTTTCTCTGGAAACACCATATATTTT CATQIFSGNTIYF
TRBJ2-5 . TRBV11-2 TRBD1 TGTGCCAGCAGCTTACGACAGGGGCGAGGGGGGACCCAGTACTTC CASSLRQGRGGTQYF
TRBJ2-3 . TRBV5-5 TRBD2 TGTGCCAGCAGAAGGGGGACTAGTGTAGGGATAGATACGCAGTATTTT CASRRGTSVGIDTQYF
TRBJ1-5 . TRBV5-1 . TGCGCCAGCAGCTCCCTTCCAGGGTTTCAGCCCCAGCATTTT CASSSLPGFQPQHF
TRBJ2-7 . TRBV10-2 TRBD1 TGCGCCAGCAGTGAGAGGGGGCTCGTCAACGAGCAGTACTTC CASSERGLVNEQYF
TRBJ1-2 . TRBV3-1/TRBV3-2 TRBD1 TGTGCCAGCAGCCACGGAATGGACAGGGCATATGGCTACACCTTC CASSHGMDRAYGYTF
TRBJ2-5 . TRBV4-3 TRBD1 TGCGCCAGCAGCCAATCCGGGACAGGGAGGTACGGAGAGACCCAGTACTTC CASSQSGTGRYGETQYF
TRBJ1-4 . TRBV28 TRBD1 TGTGCCAGCAGCGGAGGACAGGACGTATGGTCGGAAAAACTGTTTTTT CASSGGQDVWSEKLFF
TRBJ2-4 . TRBV5-1 . TGCGCCAGCAGCTTGGCCCCTCAGGGGTTTGGGTCGCCGAACATTCAGTACTTC CASSLAPQGFGSPNIQYF